Sequencing of this T cell receptor beta chain was carried out in a study of memory CD4+ T cells and cytomegalovirus serostatus. For the study at large: This sample comes from healthy Belgian adults, about 10 CMV seropositive, 20 to 25 seronegative. Study findings and constraints: Suggested: most of the CMV-linked TCR signature lies in CD4+ memory cells. CD4+ memory repertoires contained about 40% of the 164 reported CMV TCRbeta sequences. CMV serostatus prediction reached median AUC 0.95, or 0.91 with US-trained model.

Details on this clone: Its antigen is undetermined.

Single viable CD3+CD4+CD8-CD45RO+ cells were sorted as the memory CD4+ T cells. With 4 bases clipped from V and 0 bases from J, the junction kept 4 bases outside the gene matches. The CDR3 extends over 15 amino acids. Germline CDR1 SGDLS, CDR2 YYNGEE. Sequencing was performed with immunoSEQ multiplex PCR; in TCRdb, only in-frame clones are kept and a portion is missing. Of under 100,000 clones in the sample, 80% were seen once. The TCR was taken from an adult in good health and CMV-seronegative. This chain joins TRBV9 and TRBJ1-3; TRBD1 matches 7 bases. The material sequenced was memory CD4+ T cells from blood. The CDR3 reads CASSQGGRSGNTIYF. The CDR3 DNA sequence: TGTGCCAGCAGCCAGGGGGGGCGCTCTGGAAACACCATATATTTT.